The 2 T cell receptor beta chains presented below share a single source sample, sequenced in a study of CD8+ T cells in alopecia areata. Extracted RNA was reverse transcribed, and the resulting cDNA served as sequencing template. The assay was immunoSEQ multiplex PCR, and TCRdb's table has in-frame clones only and misses some. In total the sample includes approximately 280,000 clones, none of them seen once. A panel of CD4, CD8alpha, NKG2D, NKG2ACE and other markers served to sort pooled cutaneous lymph node cells. Sequenced: CD4+ T cells sorted from a lymph node. Source of these receptors: a C3H/HeJ mouse with alopecia areata. This strain has MHC haplotype H2-k.

Concerning this clone: Genes and germline are mouse. The read stops 4 residues short of the end of the CDR3; the missing end is completed from the germline J gene. This chain links TRBV13-2 with TRBJ2-5, with D tentatively TRBD1 (7 bases). Germline V gives CDR1 NNHNN, CDR2 SYGAGS (reference sequence). The CDR3 covers 14 residues. V lost 1 base and J 3 bases, leaving 9 bases between the germline ends. CDR3: CASGDRGRQDTQYF. CDR3 bases read: TGTGCCAGCGGTGATAGGGGGCGGCAAGAC.

Points on this clone: Gene names are mouse gene names. Sequencing ends 3 residues short of the CDR3 end; the germline J gene provides the rest. This chain connects TRBV13-2 to TRBJ1-6; 10 bases are shared with TRBD1. TRBJ1-6 belongs to the ORF category, with a function that is uncertain. Germline V lookup: CDR1 NNHNN, CDR2 SYGAGS (reference sequence). J was trimmed by 7 bases and V by 1 base; bases with no gene match: 2. The CDR3 totals 15 residues. The DNA read from the CDR3 is TGTGCCAGCGGTGATCCGGGACAGGGGAATTCGCCC. Protein: CASGDPGQGNSP. The CDR3 reads in full as CASGDPGQGNSPLYF.